This TCR beta chain derives from a study of shared clonotypes between healthy human individuals. Study information: Donor ages ranged 18 to 49 years: a couple of women, a few men. Study conclusions and caveats: A reduction in generation probabilities was seen for non-shared clonotypes relative to those shared by all four donors. What limited the represented genetic and exposure-history diversity was the small number of donors.

Concerning this clone itself: The antigen is unknown.

This table comes from immunoSEQ multiplex PCR, and its TCRdb copy is limited to in-frame clones, with some not included. The table has 2 million to 2.5 million clones, approximately 96% seen once. A split of CD4+ cells into CD45RA+ naive and CD45RA-negative memory subsets was performed. This TCR derives from a man younger than 35 in good health. Sequencing was done on a sample of naive CD4+ T cells sorted from blood. Sample subset: CD45RA+ positively selected.

CDR3 nucleotides: TGTGCCAGCAGTTACACTGGCCCCTATAATTCACCCCTCCACTTT. It yields the protein CASSYTGPYNSPLHF. The chain carries TRBV6-6 and TRBJ1-6; D not certain. Trimming took 2 bases from V and 2 from J, leaving 7 bases between them. The CDR3 spans 15 residues. CDR1 is MNHNY and CDR2 is SVGAGI in the germline V gene (reference sequence).